The 25 T cell receptor beta chains below all came from one sample that was sequenced in a study of T cell repertoires in cytomegalovirus infection. MiXCR, applied by TCRdb to the reads, yields one record per CDR3 protein. This table has about 830,000 distinct CDR3 sequences, roughly 33% appearing once. No cognate antigen is known for these TCRs. Specimen: cultured CD8+ T cells from PBMCs, collected from culture after CMV antigen stimulation. The receptors here all came from a human donor in good health (CMV status not recorded). Some clones in this sample may be carry-over from other donors' samples.

This clonotype was seen only a few times. The gene calls are TRBV4-1 and TRBJ2-1, with TRBD1 matching 9 bases. Germline V gives CDR1 MGHRA, CDR2 YSYEKL. Losses at the gene ends were 4 bases for V and 0 bases for J; bases not matched to a gene: 7. The CDR3 is 17 residues long. The CDR3 region has the DNA TGCGCCAGCAGCCCTTTCTCGGGACAGGGCTCCTACAATGAGCAGTTCTTC. Translation: CASSPFSGQGSYNEQFF.

Regarding this clonotype: Sequence at one end of the junction differs from germline and may be a read error. The genes are TRBV2 and TRBJ1-5, with a weak D call TRBD1 (5 bases). CDR1 is SNHLY and CDR2 is FYNNEI in the germline V gene. There are 13 residues in the CDR3. The CDR3 region has the DNA TGTGCCAGCAGCGAAGGGGCACGGCAGCCCCAGCATTTT. Translated: CASSEGARQPQHF.

The chain recombines TRBV5-1 with TRBJ1-1; the D gene is possibly TRBD1 (6 bases). Trimming took off 5 bases at V and 0 bases at J, with 14 bases between the two ends. Germline loops: CDR1 SGHRS, CDR2 YFSETQ. This CDR3 contains 15 residues. The CDR3 DNA sequence: TGCGCCAGCAGTGAGTACAGGGCGATGAACACTGAAGCTTTCTTT. The encoded protein is CASSEYRAMNTEAFF.

The chain employs TRBV24-1 and TRBJ2-1; 11 bases align to TRBD2. Per the germline V gene, CDR1 is KGHDR and CDR2 is SFDVKD. This CDR3 comprises 16 residues. V was clipped by 3 bases and J by 8 bases; unmatched bases: 8. The CDR3 protein is CATSDRLAGGRDEQFF. DNA for the CDR3: TGTGCCACCAGTGATCGATTAGCGGGGGGGCGGGATGAGCAGTTCTTC.

This clonotype was detected a few times. This chain links TRBV7-9 with TRBJ2-5; no reliable D call. The V gene's germline CDR1 is SEHNR and CDR2 FQNEAQ (reference sequence). This CDR3 region has 15 residues. V was trimmed by 4 bases and J by 3 bases, leaving 15 bases between them. CDR3 sequence (DNA): TGTGCCAGCAGCTCTATAAGGGAAAGTGAAGAGACCCAGTACTTC. Protein sequence: CASSSIRESEETQYF.

This clonotype occurred a few times. The V and J genes are TRBV10-3 and TRBJ1-5, with TRBD1 as a possible D gene (5 bases). This CDR3 region has 14 residues. CDR1 ENHRY and CDR2 SYGVKD come from the germline V gene. V was trimmed by 8 bases and J by 2 bases, leaving 13 bases between them. The CDR3 spells CAIGASDGNQPQHF. DNA for the CDR3: TGTGCCATCGGGGCTTCGGATGGCAATCAGCCCCAGCATTTT.

The genes are TRBV7-9 and TRBJ1-2; weak D call: TRBD1 (5 bases). Germline V gene lookup returns CDR1 SEHNR and CDR2 FQNEAQ (reference sequence). CDR3 length: 16 residues. V was clipped by 1 base and J by 0 bases, with 12 bases between them. The CDR3 sequence: CASSLEAQGPNYGYTF. The CDR3, as DNA: TGTGCCAGCAGCTTAGAAGCCCAGGGCCCTAACTATGGCTACACCTTC.

V is TRBV7-9 and J is TRBJ2-7, with a tentative D call TRBD2 (6 bases). V gave up 3 bases and J gave up 6 bases, with 21 bases separating them. The CDR3 has 16 residues. Per germline, CDR1 SEHNR and CDR2 FQNEAQ (reference sequence). The CDR3 here is CASSFSRDFEGGEQYF. CDR3 coding DNA: TGTGCCAGCAGCTTTAGTAGGGATTTTGAGGGAGGCGAGCAGTACTTC.

This clonotype came up many times. This chain links TRBV7-8 with TRBJ2-7; D is uncertain. The V end was cut by 5 bases, the J end by 3 bases, with 14 bases between. Per germline, CDR1 SGHVS and CDR2 FQNEAQ. There are 14 residues in the CDR3. DNA for the CDR3: TGTGCCAGCAGCAACACCTCGGGCCTCTACGAGCAGTACGTC. Translated, it gives CASSNTSGLYEQYV.

This clonotype was counted a few times. V usage is TRBV15 and J usage is TRBJ1-5; D remains unclear. This CDR3 is built from 15 residues. CDR1 is LNHNV and CDR2 is YYDKDF in the germline V gene (reference sequence). Trimming removed 0 bases at V and 5 bases at J, with 11 bases between. The CDR3 spells CATSRDRQVYQPQHF. The CDR3 DNA is TGTGCCACCAGCAGAGATCGCCAGGTATATCAGCCCCAGCATTTT. Drawing the rest from reference TRBV15 and TRBJ1-5, the complete variable domain is DAMVIQNPRYQVTQFGKPVTLSCSQTLNHNVMYWYQQKSSQAPKLLFHYYDKDFNNEADTPDNFQSRRPNTSFCFLDIRSPGLGDTAMYLCATSRDRQVYQPQHFGDGTRLSIL.

This clonotype came up a few times. The rearrangement links TRBV4-2 to TRBJ1-4; tentatively, D is TRBD1 (5 bases). CDR1 and CDR2 from the germline V gene are LGHNA and YNFKEQ. The CDR3 covers 16 residues. The germline V and J ends were trimmed by 0 bases and 8 bases, with 16 bases remaining between them. CDR3 sequence: CASSQDRGRFSEKLFF. CDR3 DNA sequence: TGTGCCAGCAGCCAAGATAGGGGTCGATTCAGCGAAAAACTGTTTTTT.

The chain couples TRBV6-2 or TRBV6-3 to TRBJ2-7, with TRBD1 matching over 10 bases. Germline-derived CDR1 and CDR2 are MNHEY and SVGEGT. There are 15 residues in the CDR3. The V and J ends lost 6 bases and 3 bases, in that order; junction bases with no gene match: 8. The CDR3 is CASSPRTGGLYEQYF. The CDR3 bases are TGTGCCAGCAGCCCCAGGACAGGGGGGCTCTACGAGCAGTACTTC.

The genes are TRBV19 and TRBJ1-2; D gene unclear. The CDR3 spans 13 residues. The V gene's germline CDR1 is LNHDA and CDR2 SQIVND (reference sequence). The V and J ends lost 7 bases and 6 bases respectively, with 15 bases between them. The CDR3 spells CASTPSGVDGYTF. CDR3 coding DNA: TGTGCCAGTACCCCGAGTGGAGTCGATGGCTACACCTTC.

The V call is TRBV10-3, the J call TRBJ2-7; no definite D call. The V and J ends lost 5 bases and 2 bases respectively, with 10 bases between them. Germline-derived CDR1 and CDR2 are ENHRY and SYGVKD. There are 13 residues in the CDR3. CDR3 in amino acids: CAISLGSTYEQYF. In nucleotides, the CDR3 is TGTGCCATCAGTTTAGGTTCCACCTACGAGCAGTACTTC.

This clonotype was seen a few times. The chain recombines TRBV6-5 with TRBJ2-3; 15 nucleotides align to TRBD2. V gave up 2 bases and J gave up 3 bases; unmatched junction bases: 3. The CDR3 contains 17 residues. Germline V gives CDR1 MNHEY, CDR2 SVGAGI. For the CDR3, the DNA is TGTGCCAGCAGTTACGCCGGACTAGCGGGGGGGACAGATACGCAGTATTTT. This codes for CASSYAGLAGGTDTQYF.

As to this clonotype: A much more abundant neighbour one base away suggests this may be a read error. The chain joins TRBV28 to TRBJ2-3; 11 bases are a match to TRBD1. Germline lookup yields CDR1 MDHEN and CDR2 SYDVKM. This CDR3 spans 17 amino acids. The DNA for the CDR3 is TGTGCCAGCAGTCTACTCGGACAGGGGGCTCGCACAGATATGCAGTATTTT. Amino acids: CASSLLGQGARTDMQYF.

The J gene is TRBJ1-5, the V gene TRBV6-1, with D unresolved. The CDR3 is 13 amino acids. Germline V gene data show CDR1 as MNHNS and CDR2 as SASEGT. Trimming removed 6 bases at V and 6 bases at J, with 12 bases between. The CDR3 region has the DNA TGTGCCAGCAGCGTCTTAGCAGGTCAGCCCCAGCATTTT. Translated: CASSVLAGQPQHF.

This CDR3 is CASSLGHYTGNEQFF. The CDR3 DNA follows: TGTGCCAGCAGCCTTGGACATTATACTGGGAATGAGCAGTTCTTC. The chain employs TRBV14 and TRBJ2-1; tentative D call: TRBD1 (5 bases). In germline, CDR1 is SGHDN, CDR2 FVKESK. The CDR3 loop spans 15 amino acids. With 4 bases removed from V and 7 bases from J, the gap between germline ends came to 17 bases.

V gene TRBV5-1 combines with J gene TRBJ1-5, with D maybe TRBD1 (6 bases). V was clipped by 0 bases and J by 4 bases, with 11 bases between them. The CDR3 is 15 amino acids. CDR1 is SGHRS, CDR2 YFSETQ, per germline. Here the CDR3 reads CASSLVSGDNQPQHF. The CDR3 nucleotides read TGCGCCAGCAGCTTGGTGTCAGGGGATAATCAGCCCCAGCATTTT.

The sample holds a few counts of this clonotype. V gene TRBV6-6 combines with J gene TRBJ1-1; D not resolved. Germline CDR1 is MNHNY and CDR2 is SVGAGI (reference sequence). Trimming pared 5 bases from V and 6 bases from J, leaving 7 bases between. The CDR3 is 11 amino acids. CDR3 loop: CASSNTPEAFF. The CDR3 nucleotides are TGTGCCAGCAGTAATACCCCTGAAGCTTTCTTT.

The chain recombines TRBV27 with TRBJ2-7, with 7 bases fitting TRBD2. After removal of 6 bases from V and 3 bases from J, the junction contained 8 bases not matched to a gene. The CDR3 loop spans 14 amino acids. Germline CDR1 is MNHEY and CDR2 is SMNVEV (reference sequence). The CDR3 reads CASRPGLTIYEQYF. CDR3 coding DNA: TGTGCCAGCAGGCCGGGACTAACCATCTACGAGCAGTACTTC.

The V gene is TRBV7-9, the J gene TRBJ1-4; perhaps TRBD1 as D (6 bases). Per germline, CDR1 SEHNR and CDR2 FQNEAQ (reference sequence). The CDR3 is made up of 17 amino acids. Trimming cost V 1 base and J 8 bases, with 20 bases left between them. CDR3 in amino acids: CASSLGSVRGREEKLFF. The DNA of the CDR3 is TGTGCCAGCAGCTTAGGTTCTGTCAGGGGAAGAGAAGAAAAACTGTTTTTT.

The V gene is TRBV27, the J gene TRBJ2-1, with D possibly TRBD2 on 6 matching bases. This CDR3 contains 15 residues. V was cut by 0 bases and J by 9 bases, with 15 bases left in between. CDR1 is MNHEY, CDR2 SMNVEV, per germline (reference sequence). In DNA, the CDR3 is TGTGCCAGCAGTTTATCGGGACTTCCCTACGGTGAGCAGTTCTTC. Translated: CASSLSGLPYGEQFF.

This clonotype has just a few counts. The chain has TRBV7-9 and TRBJ1-1; D unclear. CDR1 and CDR2 from the germline V gene are SEHNR and FQNEAQ (reference sequence). This CDR3 is built from 15 residues. V lost 5 bases, J lost 7 bases, and 20 bases lay in between. The CDR3 sequence is CASSRPDRPVVEAFF. Written as DNA, the CDR3 is TGTGCCAGCAGCCGACCAGATAGGCCAGTCGTTGAAGCTTTCTTT.

This rearrangement joins TRBV12-3 or TRBV12-4 to TRBJ1-5, with 9 bases fitting TRBD1. CDR3 length equals 15 residues. J gave up 3 bases and V 8 bases, and 8 bases lay outside the gene matches. DNA for the CDR3: TGTGCCAGCCTCTGGACAGGGGCCCTCAATCAGCCCCAGCATTTT. Translation gives CASLWTGALNQPQHF.